Below, 10 T cell receptor beta chains from the same sample are listed, as sequenced in a study of response to subunit inactivated influenza vaccine (dated by TCRdb to 2017 to 2018). Library preparation was by RT-PCR. The sequencer was an Illumina HiSeq 2500. TCRdb took the public reads, trimmed them with fastp at Q25, ran MiXCR for clone calling and kept in-frame beta chains. Duplicate CDR3 protein sequences are folded into a single record with the most common DNA and genes. A total of 300,000 to 350,000 distinct CDR3 sequences appear in this sample, 21% of them only once. The ten most abundant clones make up about 10% of the sample. The specimen comprised PBMCs from blood, sampled 21 months after vaccination. These receptors were taken from a man between 50 and 69 years old who received an inactivated influenza vaccine. Donor details come from another sample of the same person, matched by shared clones.

This clonotype appeared many times. The chain recombines TRBV27 with TRBJ1-2; 7 nucleotides align to TRBD1. Germline V CDR1 and CDR2: MNHEY, SMNVEV (reference sequence). This CDR3 is built from 15 residues. V trimming: 6 bases; J trimming: 8 bases; junction bases outside the gene matches: 15. CDR3 amino acids: CASSLDPAGGGGYTF. CDR3 coding DNA: TGTGCCAGCAGCCTCGACCCCGCAGGGGGTGGCGGCTACACCTTC.

CDR3 sequence (DNA): TGTGCCAGCAGCCAAGATGGGGGTTCATTTGAAGCTTTCTTT. Protein product: CASSQDGGSFEAFF. The chain joins TRBV4-2 to TRBJ1-1, with D maybe TRBD1 (5 bases). The germline gives CDR1 LGHNA, CDR2 YNFKEQ. This CDR3 has 14 residues. Trimming took 0 bases from V and 7 from J, leaving 12 bases between them.

The chain employs TRBV2 and TRBJ1-1, with TRBD1 as a possible D gene (5 bases). The CDR3 is made up of 14 amino acids. The V gene's germline CDR1 is SNHLY and CDR2 FYNNEI. Trimming removed 0 bases from V and 7 bases from J, with 12 bases in between. CDR3 in amino acids: CASSEALVGGEAFF. The CDR3 DNA reads as TGTGCCAGCAGTGAAGCGCTGGTCGGGGGTGAAGCTTTCTTT.

This clonotype was counted many times. The rearrangement uses TRBV7-9 and TRBJ1-1; 9 positions agree with TRBD1. Germline CDR1 and CDR2: SEHNR and FQNEAQ (reference sequence). V was pared by 5 bases and J by 1 base, with 5 bases of the junction left unmatched. The CDR3 consists of 15 residues. The CDR3 region is CASSIQGAPNTEAFF. CDR3 nucleotide sequence: TGTGCCAGCAGCATACAGGGGGCCCCGAACACTGAAGCTTTCTTT.

In its sample, this clonotype was seen many times. The gene calls are TRBV19 and TRBJ1-1; no firm D call. Germline CDR1 LNHDA, CDR2 SQIVND (reference sequence). Deletions cut 1 base from V and 4 bases from J, with 16 bases between. This CDR3 is built from 16 residues. The CDR3 region is CASSIAPRRLATEAFF. The CDR3 DNA reads TGTGCCAGTAGTATAGCACCCCGGAGACTTGCCACTGAAGCTTTCTTT.

CDR3 region: CASSLSTTEPLGYTF. The CDR3 region has the DNA TGTGCCAGCAGTTTAAGTACCACTGAGCCCCTTGGCTACACCTTC. V and J are TRBV27 and TRBJ1-2; D is ambiguous. Germline CDR1 reads MNHEY; CDR2 reads SMNVEV (reference sequence). The germline V and J ends were trimmed by 2 bases and 7 bases, with 17 bases remaining between them. This CDR3 has 15 residues.

The V and J genes are TRBV24-1 and TRBJ2-7; 7 nucleotides agree with TRBD1. The CDR3 contains 11 residues. Germline V gene sequence: CDR1 KGHDR, CDR2 SFDVKD. With 9 bases clipped from V and 3 bases from J, the junction kept 1 base outside the gene matches. The CDR3 DNA is TGTGCCACCGGGACAGACTACGAGCAGTACTTC. This encodes CATGTDYEQYF.

This clonotype was recorded at least ten times. The V gene is TRBV6-2 or TRBV6-3, the J gene TRBJ2-7; no definite D call. Germline V gene sequence: CDR1 MNHEY, CDR2 SVGEGT. The CDR3 sequence is 14 residues long. V dropped 0 bases and J dropped 4 bases, with 10 bases sitting between them. This CDR3 is CASSYSWGGYEQYF. CDR3 nucleotide sequence: TGTGCCAGCAGTTACTCGTGGGGTGGTTACGAGCAGTACTTC.

This clonotype was picked up many times. The rearrangement joins TRBV12-3 or TRBV12-4 to TRBJ1-2; D might be TRBD1 (5 bases). Trimming shortened V by 3 bases and J by 8 bases, and 7 bases separated the two germline ends. CDR3 length: 11 residues. CDR3 loop: CASSFWGGYTF. Written as DNA, the CDR3 is TGTGCCAGCAGTTTCTGGGGCGGCTACACCTTC.

The chain couples TRBV12-3 or TRBV12-4 to TRBJ2-3, with 9 bases fitting TRBD2. The CDR3 is 16 amino acids. Germline trimming cut 8 bases from V and 2 bases from J; bases unmatched to any gene: 11. CDR3 protein: CASQEGAGGSTDTQYF. CDR3 nucleotide sequence: TGTGCCAGCCAAGAGGGCGCGGGGGGGTCCACAGATACGCAGTATTTT.